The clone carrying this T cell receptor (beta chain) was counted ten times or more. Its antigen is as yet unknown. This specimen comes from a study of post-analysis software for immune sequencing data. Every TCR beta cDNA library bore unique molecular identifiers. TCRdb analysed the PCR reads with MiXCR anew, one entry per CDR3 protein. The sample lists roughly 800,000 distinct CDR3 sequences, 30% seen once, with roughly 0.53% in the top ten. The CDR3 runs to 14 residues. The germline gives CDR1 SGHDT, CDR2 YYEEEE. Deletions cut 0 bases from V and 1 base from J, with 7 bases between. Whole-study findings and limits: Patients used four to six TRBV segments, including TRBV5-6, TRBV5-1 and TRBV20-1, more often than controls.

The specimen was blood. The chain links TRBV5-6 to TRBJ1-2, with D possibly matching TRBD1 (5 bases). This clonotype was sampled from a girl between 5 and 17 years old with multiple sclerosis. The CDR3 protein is CASSLGDSNYGYTF. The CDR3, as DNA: TGTGCCAGCAGCTTGGGCGACAGTAACTATGGCTACACCTTC.